These 21 T cell receptor beta chains were sequenced from one sample in a study of T cell responses to AZD1222 COVID-19 vaccine. Clones were sequenced by immunoSEQ multiplex PCR, and TCRdb holds only the in-frame ones, with some missing. The table lists about 110,000 clones, about 90% of them singletons. Specimen: peripheral blood, collected 28 days after the second AZD1222 dose. Receptors originate from an adult who received the AZD1222 COVID-19 vaccine.

The chain is built from TRBV7-2 and TRBJ2-5; D is unclear. Looked up from germline, CDR1 is SGHTA and CDR2 is FQGNSA. This CDR3 is 13 amino acids long. V lost 2 bases, J lost 5 bases, and 9 bases lay in between. The CDR3 spells CASSLLLGETQYF. CDR3 in DNA: TGTGCCAGCAGCTTACTGCTGGGGGAGACCCAGTACTTC.

CDR3 loop: CASSEGGGQETQYF. The CDR3 DNA sequence: TGTGCCAGCAGTGAAGGCGGGGGCCAAGAGACCCAGTACTTC. V usage is TRBV2 and J usage is TRBJ2-5; 7 bases fit TRBD2. Trimming removed 1 base from V and 1 base from J; junction bases left unmatched: 0. Germline CDR1 SNHLY, CDR2 FYNNEI. The length of the CDR3 is 14 residues.

The chain combines TRBV7-6 with TRBJ2-7, with 16 bases matching TRBD2. The CDR3 spans 18 residues. V was clipped by 1 base and J by 3 bases; unmatched bases: 6. Germline lookup yields CDR1 SGHVS and CDR2 FNYEAQ. CDR3 bases: TGTGCCAGCAGCTTAGAGGGACTAGCGGGAGGGGTGCTCTACGAGCAGTACTTC. Its translation is CASSLEGLAGGVLYEQYF.

The rearrangement links TRBV19 to TRBJ2-1; D unresolved. The V gene's germline CDR1 is LNHDA and CDR2 SQIVND (reference sequence). CDR3 size: 14 residues. V was cut by 8 bases and J by 6 bases, with 17 bases left in between. The CDR3, as DNA: TGTGCCAGTTCGGACCCCCCCCGGAGCAATGAGCAGTTCTTC. Amino acids: CASSDPPRSNEQFF.

This clone has only one observation. The chain is built from TRBV9 and TRBJ2-1; D ambiguous. CDR1 is SGDLS and CDR2 is YYNGEE in the germline V gene. This CDR3 is 13 amino acids long. The V end lost 6 bases, the J end lost 9 bases, and 16 bases lay between the germline ends. CDR3 residues: CASTLLIWGEQFF. For the CDR3, the DNA is TGTGCCAGCACCCTCTTAATCTGGGGTGAGCAGTTCTTC.

The gene calls are TRBV19 and TRBJ1-2, with D maybe TRBD1 (5 bases). CDR1 and CDR2 (germline): LNHDA, SQIVND (reference sequence). V lost 7 bases and J 2 bases, leaving 14 bases between the germline ends. CDR3 length: 14 residues. DNA of the CDR3: TGTGCCAGTAAGGAGGGCAGGGCGAACTATGGCTACACCTTC. Translated: CASKEGRANYGYTF. Full variable domain (rest looked up from reference TRBV19 and TRBJ1-2): DGGITQSPKYLFRKEGQNVTLSCEQNLNHDAMYWYRQDPGQGLRLIYYSQIVNDFQKGDIAEGYSVSREKKESFPLTVTSAQKNPTAFYLCASKEGRANYGYTFGSGTRLTVV.

The chain carries TRBV24-1 and TRBJ2-7; possible D gene TRBD2, 5 bases. CDR3 length equals 12 residues. V was trimmed by 3 bases and J by 11 bases, leaving 13 bases between them. Germline V gene data show CDR1 as KGHDR and CDR2 as SFDVKD. The CDR3 here is CATSDPSGDKYF. In DNA form, the CDR3 reads TGTGCCACCAGTGATCCTTCCGGGGATAAGTACTTC.

In DNA, the CDR3 is TGCGCCAGCAGCCAAGATCGAGCGGGGGGTTTCTCCTCGTACAATGAGCAGTTCTTC. Translating gives CASSQDRAGGFSSYNEQFF. This chain connects TRBV4-3 to TRBJ2-1; 9 nucleotides align to TRBD2. The CDR3 runs 19 residues. Germline loops: CDR1 LGHNA, CDR2 YSLEER. The J segment lost 4 bases and the V segment lost 0 bases, leaving 13 bases of the junction unmatched.

The chain uses TRBV29-1 and TRBJ2-7, with D possibly being TRBD1 or TRBD2 (5 bases each). Germline lookup yields CDR1 SQVTM and CDR2 ANQGSEA. The CDR3 runs to 15 residues. Deletions cut 4 bases from V and 0 bases from J, with 16 bases between. CDR3 loop: CSVGGARTHSYEQYF. CDR3 DNA sequence: TGCAGCGTTGGGGGCGCGAGGACTCACTCCTACGAGCAGTACTTC.

This sequence joins TRBV28 and TRBJ2-5; the D gene is possibly TRBD1 (5 bases). Trimming took off 10 bases at V and 5 bases at J, with 26 bases between the two ends. The CDR3 spans 16 residues. The germline gives CDR1 MDHEN, CDR2 SYDVKM. The CDR3, as DNA: TGTGCCACGAAGTCGCCTTTAGGGGCGATGGGGGAGACCCAGTACTTC. This gives the protein CATKSPLGAMGETQYF.

The chain recombines TRBV25-1 with TRBJ1-5; D unresolved. The CDR3 is 13 amino acids. Trimming removed 4 bases at V and 4 bases at J, with 8 bases between. Germline-derived CDR1 and CDR2 are MGHDK and SYGVNS. The CDR3 reads CASSGELNQPQHF. The CDR3 DNA reads TGTGCCAGCAGTGGAGAACTGAATCAGCCCCAGCATTTT.

The gene calls are TRBV11-2 and TRBJ2-3; 9 bases fit TRBD1. Germline assignment: CDR1 SGHAT and CDR2 FQNNGV. This CDR3 is built from 15 residues. Trimming removed 5 bases from V and 6 bases from J; junction bases left unmatched: 9. CDR3 sequence: CASSVRDRAGDTQYF. CDR3 bases: TGTGCCAGCAGCGTCCGGGACAGGGCGGGCGATACGCAGTATTTT.

V usage is TRBV5-1 and J usage is TRBJ2-7; the match to TRBD2 covers 11 bases. The CDR3 loop spans 16 amino acids. The germline gives CDR1 SGHRS, CDR2 YFSETQ. J was trimmed by 2 bases and V by 0 bases; bases with no gene match: 4. CDR3 region: CASSLVRLAGTYEQYF. The DNA of the CDR3 is TGCGCCAGCAGCTTGGTTCGACTAGCGGGAACCTACGAGCAGTACTTC.

The chain combines TRBV6-5 with TRBJ1-2; D is unclear. The CDR3 extends over 13 amino acids. V lost 5 bases and J lost 10, with 17 bases in between. Germline V CDR1 and CDR2: MNHEY, SVGAGI. The CDR3 region has the DNA TGTGCCAGCAGTCCCCCCCTTGCAGTATTCTACACCTTC. As protein: CASSPPLAVFYTF.

CDR3 sequence (DNA): TGTGCCAGCAGCCTCATAACAGGTGGGACGGTGTCCATATATTTT. It encodes CASSLITGGTVSIYF. This chain uses TRBV14 with TRBJ1-3, with D possibly matching TRBD1 (5 bases). Per the germline V gene, CDR1 is SGHDN and CDR2 is FVKESK. Deletions cut 4 bases from V and 11 bases from J, with 21 bases between. CDR3 length equals 15 residues.

The chain has TRBV18 and TRBJ2-7; D unclear. Germline V gene sequence: CDR1 KGHSH, CDR2 LQKENI. V gave up 6 bases and J gave up 0 bases, with 12 bases separating them. This CDR3 has 14 residues. The chain's CDR3 is CASSSGRSSYEQYF. Written as DNA, the CDR3 is TGTGCCAGCTCTTCCGGACGGAGCTCCTACGAGCAGTACTTC.

V gene TRBV7-3 combines with J gene TRBJ1-4; 7 nucleotides match TRBD1. CDR1 and CDR2 from the germline V gene are SGHTA and FQGTGA. The CDR3 is 15 amino acids. V lost 2 bases to trimming and J lost 7 bases; unmatched junction nucleotides: 7. CDR3 residues: CASSLPGTACEKLFF. The CDR3 DNA reads as TGTGCCAGCAGCTTACCCGGGACAGCTTGTGAAAAACTGTTTTTT. The whole variable domain, filled in from reference TRBV7-3 and TRBJ1-4, reads GAGVSQTPSNKVTEKGKYVELRCDPISGHTALYWYRQSLGQGPEFLIYFQGTGAADDSGLPNDRFFAVRPEGSVSTLKIQRTERGDSAVYLCASSLPGTACEKLFFGSGTQLSVL.

V and J are TRBV18 and TRBJ2-3; D not resolved. Germline assignment: CDR1 KGHSH and CDR2 LQKENI. V was cut by 1 base and J by 2 bases, with 7 bases left in between. This CDR3 contains 14 residues. The CDR3 spells CASSPQTVTDTQYF. CDR3 nucleotides: TGTGCCAGCTCACCACAGACGGTCACAGATACGCAGTATTTT.

The chain combines TRBV25-1 with TRBJ2-7; TRBD1 matches 11 bases. The CDR3 is made up of 14 amino acids. Trimming took 2 bases from V and 7 from J; bases not matched to a gene: 4. Germline values: CDR1 MGHDK, CDR2 SYGVNS. CDR3 sequence: CASSEMGTGGEQYF. The CDR3 DNA reads as TGTGCCAGCAGTGAAATGGGGACAGGGGGAGAGCAGTACTTC.

This sequence joins TRBV29-1 and TRBJ1-2; TRBD1 matches at 8 bases. Germline V lookup: CDR1 SQVTM, CDR2 ANQGSEA. This CDR3 has 13 residues. J lost 2 bases, V lost 5 bases, and 4 bases had no gene match. The CDR3 loop is CSVSGQGNYGYTF. CDR3 DNA: TGCAGCGTTTCCGGACAGGGAAACTATGGCTACACCTTC. The full variable domain, completed using reference TRBV29-1 and TRBJ1-2, is SAVISQKPSRDICQRGTSLTIQCQVDSQVTMMFWYRQQPGQSLTLIATANQGSEATYESGFVIDKFPISRPNLTFSTLTVSNMSPEDSSIYLCSVSGQGNYGYTFGSGTRLTVV.

This chain connects TRBV9 to TRBJ2-7; 7 bases are a match to TRBD2. Losses at the gene ends were 6 bases for V and 2 bases for J; bases not matched to a gene: 8. This CDR3 contains 14 residues. CDR1 SGDLS and CDR2 YYNGEE come from the germline V gene. The CDR3 region is CASTPRGDPYEQYF. The CDR3 DNA follows: TGTGCCAGCACTCCCCGGGGGGACCCCTACGAGCAGTACTTC.